The 25 T cell receptor beta chains below all came from one sample that was sequenced in a study of molecular identifiers for immune sequencing clone quantification. One entry per CDR3 protein, called by TCRdb with MiXCR from the PCR reads. The data hold about half a million distinct CDR3 sequences, with roughly 24% observed a single time. Sequences were obtained from naive CD8+ T cells from blood, with Jurkat cell RNA spiked in. The sample's subset: FACS-sorted CD8+CD4-CCR7+CD45RA+ naive T cells. All receptors derive from a human donor in good health. Some libraries in this study had Jurkat cell RNA spiked in.

This clonotype occurred many times. V usage is TRBV29-1 and J usage is TRBJ2-2, with TRBD2 as a possible D gene (5 bases). This CDR3 has 13 amino acids. Germline loops: CDR1 SQVTM, CDR2 ANQGSEA. Trimming shortened V by 8 bases and J by 2 bases, and 12 bases separated the two germline ends. As DNA, the CDR3 is TGCAGCCTCATTGAGGGTAACACCGGGGAGCTGTTTTTT. This gives the protein CSLIEGNTGELFF.

This clonotype has more than one count but fewer than ten. This chain joins TRBV3-1 and TRBJ2-4; 7 nucleotides align to TRBD1. The junction had 6 bases not matched to a gene; V was cut back by 0 bases and J by 4 bases. The CDR3 is 16 residues long. CDR1 and CDR2 (germline): LGHDT, YNNKEL (reference sequence). The CDR3 DNA reads as TGTGCCAGCAGCCAAGATAACAGGGGAATTAAAAACATTCAGTACTTC. Amino acids: CASSQDNRGIKNIQYF.

This clonotype was found a few times. This chain connects TRBV4-1 to TRBJ1-1; TRBD1 is a possible D gene (5 bases). The V end was cut by 0 bases, the J end by 0 bases, with 11 bases between. The CDR3 extends over 16 amino acids. Germline CDR1 MGHRA, CDR2 YSYEKL. The DNA of the CDR3 is TGCGCCAGCAGCCAAGACCGCGCAGGGCTGAACACTGAAGCTTTCTTT. The encoded protein is CASSQDRAGLNTEAFF.

This clonotype occurred many times. J is TRBJ2-1 and V is TRBV4-3; D perhaps matches TRBD2 (5 bases). Germline CDR1 LGHNA, CDR2 YSLEER. V gave up 1 base and J gave up 0 bases, with 7 bases separating them. This CDR3 has 15 amino acids. The CDR3 is CASSQAGSSYNEQFF. CDR3 coding DNA: TGCGCCAGCAGCCAAGCGGGGTCCTCCTACAATGAGCAGTTCTTC.

This clonotype was counted many times. The genes are TRBV5-6 and TRBJ2-7; tentatively, D is TRBD1 or TRBD2 (7 bases each). CDR3 length: 13 residues. V lost 4 bases and J 6 bases, leaving 14 bases between the germline ends. Germline assignment: CDR1 SGHDT and CDR2 YYEEEE. CDR3 bases: TGTGCCAGCAGCGCAGGGGGGGCAGCCGAGCAGTACTTC. This sequence encodes CASSAGGAAEQYF.

Remarks on this clonotype: This sequence may be a read error, since a much larger clone differs from it by one base. The chain uses TRBV6-5 and TRBJ1-1, with D possibly matching TRBD1 (5 bases). CDR3 length equals 15 residues. Per the germline V gene, CDR1 is MNHEY and CDR2 is SVGAGI. The CDR3 region has the DNA TGTGCCAGCAGTTTACTGGACACACCGAACCCTGAAGCTTTCTTT. Protein sequence: CASSLLDTPNPEAFF.

This clonotype was seen a handful of times. The CDR3 region has the DNA TGTGCCAGCAGCCCTCCAGGGCAGGGGTTTGAAGCTTTCTTT. It encodes CASSPPGQGFEAFF. This chain uses TRBV27 with TRBJ1-1, with TRBD1 as a possible D gene (6 bases). Germline CDR1 reads MNHEY; CDR2 reads SMNVEV (reference sequence). V lost 6 bases and J 7 bases, leaving 18 bases between the germline ends. This CDR3 has 14 residues.

The chain joins TRBV12-3 or TRBV12-4 to TRBJ2-1; 9 bases align to TRBD1. This CDR3 is 15 amino acids long. Trimming at V came to 3 bases and at J to 9 bases, leaving 9 bases not matched to a gene. CDR3 coding DNA: TGTGCCAGCAGTTTTTCGGGGACAGGGAACGTTGAGCAGTTCTTC. Amino acids: CASSFSGTGNVEQFF.

As to this clonotype: A read error may produce the germline difference seen at one junction end. This chain connects TRBV28 to TRBJ2-3; perhaps TRBD2 as D (5 bases). From germline, CDR1 is MDHEN and CDR2 SYDVKM. The CDR3 covers 14 residues. The CDR3 coding sequence is TGTGCCGGCAGTTTTTCTGGGAGTACAGATACGCAGTATTTT. Protein sequence: CAGSFSGSTDTQYF.

The V gene is TRBV4-1, the J gene TRBJ1-5, with D unclear. V lost 1 base, J lost 2 bases, and 12 bases lay in between. Germline V gives CDR1 MGHRA, CDR2 YSYEKL. The CDR3 has 16 residues. The CDR3 spells CASSQGAELGNQPQHF. In DNA form, the CDR3 reads TGCGCCAGCAGCCAAGGAGCCGAATTGGGCAATCAGCCCCAGCATTTT.

CDR3 loop: CASSYWSGELFF. CDR3 sequence (DNA): TGTGCCAGCAGTTATTGGAGCGGGGAGCTGTTTTTT. This sequence joins TRBV6-2 or TRBV6-3 and TRBJ2-2; no clear D gene. This CDR3 contains 12 residues. Trimming left V 3 bases short and J 7 bases short, with 6 bases between. In germline, CDR1 is MNHEY, CDR2 SVGEGT.

A few counts support this clonotype. The chain employs TRBV9 and TRBJ2-5; 7 positions agree with TRBD1. Germline assignment: CDR1 SGDLS and CDR2 YYNGEE. The CDR3 totals 16 residues. Losses at the gene ends were 3 bases for V and 1 base for J; bases not matched to a gene: 9. This chain's CDR3 is CASSAGTVPIQETQYF. The DNA of the CDR3 is TGTGCCAGCAGCGCCGGGACAGTCCCAATCCAAGAGACCCAGTACTTC.

This clonotype was counted ten times or more. CDR3 nucleotide sequence: TGCGCCAGCAGCCAGTCCCGGACAGGTTCCTACGAGCAGTACTTC. It yields the protein CASSQSRTGSYEQYF. This chain links TRBV4-1 with TRBJ2-7; TRBD1 matches at 7 bases. CDR1 is MGHRA, CDR2 YSYEKL, per germline. The CDR3 loop spans 15 amino acids. The V and J ends lost 3 bases and 1 base, in that order; junction bases with no gene match: 6.

About this clonotype: At one of its ends the junction is not consistent with the germline gene, which may arise from a read error. This chain uses TRBV9 with TRBJ2-1; the match to TRBD2 covers 7 bases. Per the germline V gene, CDR1 is SGDLS and CDR2 is YYNGEE. This CDR3 is 15 amino acids long. The DNA for the CDR3 is TGTGCCAGCAGCGGCCGGGAGGTCGCCTACAGTGAGCAGTTCTTC. Translation gives CASSGREVAYSEQFF.

This clonotype was recorded at least ten times. The gene calls are TRBV3-1 and TRBJ1-1; no clear D. Between the trimmed V and J ends, which lost 2 bases and 7 bases, there was a span of 8 bases. This CDR3 comprises 12 residues. Germline V gene sequence: CDR1 LGHDT, CDR2 YNNKEL (reference sequence). CDR3 coding DNA: TGTGCCAGCAGCCAAAGTCAGAATGAAGCTTTCTTT. It specifies CASSQSQNEAFF.

On this clonotype itself: At one end the junction does not follow the germline gene, possibly because of a read error. The CDR3 loop reads CVSSYPRTAETQYF. The CDR3, as DNA: TGTGTCAGCAGCTACCCACGGACGGCAGAGACCCAGTACTTC. The chain combines TRBV7-9 with TRBJ2-5; D is uncertain. The germline CDR1 and CDR2 sequences are SEHNR and FQNEAQ (reference sequence). This CDR3 is built from 14 residues.

This clonotype occurred a few times. This rearrangement joins TRBV6-5 to TRBJ1-1; a possible D gene is TRBD1 (5 bases). Germline CDR1 is MNHEY and CDR2 is SVGAGI. Trimming stripped 6 bases from V and 1 base from J, with 15 bases between. There are 15 residues in the CDR3. The CDR3 reads CASSLLGTRNTEAFF. The CDR3 nucleotides read TGTGCCAGCAGCCTACTTGGGACGAGGAACACTGAAGCTTTCTTT.

This clonotype was counted many times. CDR3 DNA: TGTGCCAGCAGTCGAACCACCCTGGAGACCCAGTACTTC. The encoded protein is CASSRTTLETQYF. The J gene is TRBJ2-5, the V gene TRBV27; D ambiguous. V lost 5 bases and J 5 bases, leaving 12 bases between the germline ends. This CDR3 comprises 13 residues. The germline gives CDR1 MNHEY, CDR2 SMNVEV (reference sequence).

The chain carries TRBV19 and TRBJ2-7; TRBD1 is a possible D gene (6 bases). From germline, CDR1 is LNHDA and CDR2 SQIVND (reference sequence). The V gene lost 3 bases and the J gene lost 0 bases, with 12 bases spanning the gap. This CDR3 region has 15 residues. The CDR3 loop reads CASSMTGLSSYEQYF. The CDR3 DNA sequence: TGTGCCAGTAGTATGACAGGCCTTAGCTCCTACGAGCAGTACTTC.

In its sample, this clonotype was seen a few times. The rearrangement joins TRBV20-1 to TRBJ1-3, with D tentatively TRBD1 (5 bases). The CDR3 is 15 residues long. Germline V lookup: CDR1 DFQATT, CDR2 SNEGSKA (reference sequence). Trimming took off 2 bases at V and 0 bases at J, with 11 bases between the two ends. CDR3 protein: CSARPGLISGNTIYF. The CDR3 bases are TGCAGTGCTAGACCAGGGCTTATCTCTGGAAACACCATATATTTT.

This clonotype showed up just a few times. V usage is TRBV27 and J usage is TRBJ2-1; 8 bases agree with TRBD1. The V gene end was trimmed by 5 bases and the J gene end by 2 bases; junction bases not matched to a gene: 2. CDR3 length: 14 amino acids. The germline gives CDR1 MNHEY, CDR2 SMNVEV (reference sequence). The CDR3 DNA reads as TGTGCCAGCAGTGAGACAGGGGCCTACAATGAGCAGTTCTTC. It codes for CASSETGAYNEQFF.

This clonotype was observed a handful of times. The chain joins TRBV19 to TRBJ2-1, with 12 positions matching TRBD1. The J segment lost 9 bases and the V segment lost 7 bases, leaving 10 bases of the junction unmatched. This CDR3 spans 15 amino acids. Germline V gives CDR1 LNHDA, CDR2 SQIVND (reference sequence). CDR3 DNA sequence: TGTGCCAGTAACAACCGGGACAGGGGGCGGAGTGAGCAGTTCTTC. Protein sequence: CASNNRDRGRSEQFF.

As regards this clonotype: The conserved phenylalanine or tryptophan normally closing the CDR3 is absent here, so this likely arose from a read error. V and J are TRBV4-3 and TRBJ1-4, with D uncertain. Germline V lookup: CDR1 LGHNA, CDR2 YSLEER. The CDR3 has 13 residues. V lost 8 bases and J 7 bases, leaving 14 bases between the germline ends. The CDR3 region is CASSWADGEKLFL. The CDR3 nucleotides are TGCGCCAGCTCCTGGGCGGATGGTGAAAAACTGTTTCTT.

A few counts support this clonotype. The chain recombines TRBV12-3 or TRBV12-4 with TRBJ2-7; D is uncertain. CDR3 length equals 13 residues. V was trimmed by 1 base and J by 5 bases, leaving 9 bases between them. The DNA for the CDR3 is TGTGCCAGCAGTTTAGTCCCGAGGAACGAGCAGTACTTC. Amino acids: CASSLVPRNEQYF.

This clonotype appeared many times. V gene TRBV5-8 combines with J gene TRBJ2-6, with 9 bases aligning to TRBD1. V shed 4 bases, J shed 3 bases, and the junction held 5 bases outside the gene matches. The CDR3 loop spans 16 amino acids. CDR1 and CDR2 from the germline V gene are SGHTS and YDEGEE. The CDR3 reads CASSPTGGFGANVLTF. The CDR3 DNA sequence: TGTGCCAGCAGCCCCACAGGGGGCTTTGGGGCCAACGTCCTGACTTTC. Combining the CDR3 with reference TRBV5-8 and TRBJ2-6 gives the whole variable domain EAGVTQSPTHLIKTRGQQATLRCSPISGHTSVYWYQQALGLGLQFLLWYDEGEERNRGNFPPRFSGRQFPNYSSELNVNALELEDSALYLCASSPTGGFGANVLTFGAGSRLTVL.